This TCR beta chain was sequenced for a study of regulatory T cells in long-lasting Graves disease. With iRepertoire HTBI primers and Arm-PCR of CDR3 regions, TCR beta libraries were built. Under the authors' procedure: Gene usage covered over 55 TRBV and 14 TRBJ segments. TCRdb independently ran MiXCR on the multiplex PCR reads; one entry per CDR3 protein. The V and J calls and clone size come from TCRdb's table, not from the authors' own analysis. The table shows more than 350,000 distinct CDR3 sequences, with approximately 15% occurring only once. Notes on the study in general: More public clonotypes were shared by persistent patients (under 3,000) than by new patients (approximately 1,000). TRBV28, TRBJ1-2 and TRBJ2-5 were segments that persistent disease favored.

This clonotype appeared a few times. The target antigen is unknown. Time point given: newly diagnosed GD, antithyroid drugs for less than 3 months. The TCR library was prepared using RNA isolated from PBMCs. The V gene end was trimmed by 5 bases and the J gene end by 1 base; junction bases not matched to a gene: 10. This CDR3 contains 17 residues. Per germline, CDR1 SGHNT and CDR2 YYREEE (reference sequence). These records were also assigned to another study, of T cells in Graves' hyperthyroidism and ophthalmopathy.

The chain couples TRBV5-4 to TRBJ2-1; 9 bases are shared with TRBD2. Sequencing was performed on peripheral blood mononuclear cells (PBMCs), taken at new diagnosis, from a patient treated with antithyroid drugs. This receptor was taken from a young woman with Graves disease. This CDR3 is CASRSPRSGSSYNEQFF. The CDR3 nucleotides are TGTGCCAGCAGGTCCCCTCGTAGCGGGAGTTCCTACAATGAGCAGTTCTTC.